This T cell receptor beta chain was recovered during a study of cytomegalovirus exposure and HLA in healthy donors (dated 2017 in TCRdb). In the study overall: An earlier analysis of more than 550 of the donors reported about 260 Gb of sequence data and 117 million unique TCR beta sequences obtained from about 179 million T cells. On average, roughly 240,000 unique TCR beta nucleotide sequences were sequenced per donor among about 400 genotyped donors of the cohort, with roughly 20% of those sequences being non-productive. Donor age, sex, ethnicity and CMV serostatus were compiled alongside the repertoire data. To predict cytomegalovirus infection status, the study combined high-throughput TCR immunosequencing, statistical association of individual TCRs with disease status, and machine learning. Using immunosequencing, the study profiled T cell repertoires from about 620 subjects and related those repertoires to cytomegalovirus serostatus. Along with the roughly 670-subject first cohort, a separate validation cohort of more than 90 different subjects was used. HLA typing included class I and class II loci at four-digit resolution. Approximately 330 gigabases of sequencing data and approximately 92 million unique TCR sequences made up an early release that covered roughly 670 HLA-typed donors. All discovery cohort repertoires had been generated on a single sequencing platform. To decide whether each TCR beta V gene segment behaved as functional or pseudogenic, an earlier analysis of over 500 of the donors relied on high-throughput TCR beta sequencing. The number of typed donors differed by locus: about 620-640 for A, B, C, DRB1 and DQB1; 522 for DQA1; 606 for DPA1; and some 450 for DPB1. The aim of the study was to test whether cataloging public T cell receptors could identify signatures of past pathogen exposure. A later analysis re-analyzed previously published TCR beta repertoires from roughly 600 donors and added high-resolution HLA genotyping to study TCR occurrence patterns. Rather than using new phenotypic data, the later analysis identified candidate immune exposures from TCR beta sequences and from how often those sequences occurred across donors. Of the approximately 400 genotyped donors, 70% to 90% were placed in the genetic ancestry cluster associated with self-reported Caucasian donors. In a later genetic analysis, genome-wide SNP genotypes for about three fifths of the roughly 670 donors were used, and that subset was treated as a discovery cohort. Roughly five DR-DQ haplotypes were handled as single units for association and clustering, since linkage in the cohort was strong.

What the study reported, not specific to this receptor: A total of roughly 160 TCR beta chains were listed by the study as associated with cytomegalovirus. A later analysis found that HLA-associated TCR beta chains were more clonally expanded and had lower generation probabilities than equally common non-associated chains. In a later genetic analysis, a missense DCLRE1C variant was associated with V-gene and J-gene trimming of TCR beta chains, and the association was replicated in an independent cohort. In a later analysis, TCR association rates were found to vary across HLA loci, with the most associated TCRs seen for DRB1 alleles and the fewest for HLA-C alleles. Strong co-occurrence of HLA alleles, especially DR and DQ, made assigning TCR associations to individual alleles difficult. Because HLA typing was unavailable for some donors at each locus, only the typed subset was used in association tests. A further reported finding was that TCR beta sequences accurately predicted the HLA-A and HLA-B alleles for most subjects in the first cohort. Across donors, most TCR sequences were observed very rarely, whereas some public TCRs were present in many individuals. Linkage disequilibrium might explain the correlated functional status among segregating V segments, but an unknown experimental factor could not be excluded. In an earlier analysis of fewer than 700 of the donors, most TCR beta V segments appeared in productive rearrangements about 87% or about 30% of the time, broadly matching IMGT annotations. In a later genetic analysis, fewer N-insertions in productive TCRs were reported among donors in an Asian-associated ancestry cluster than the roughly 700-donor mean. Only TCR beta chains were sequenced in this cohort, and the absence of alpha or paired-chain data limited detectable features. According to the authors, the approach could potentially be generalized to other disease states and immunological phenotypes. In vitro tests confirmed that a few of the cytomegalovirus-associated TCR beta chains recognize cytomegalovirus antigens. A group of highly shared sequence variants was considered likely to be a technical artifact of the sequencing pipeline. In a later analysis, around 17,000 TCR beta sequences were associated with specific HLA alleles at a false discovery rate of 0.05. Sequencing depth was assumed to be roughly uniform across donors in the presence/absence analyses, though that assumption may not hold. A later analysis reported that several top co-occurrence clusters appeared linked to parvovirus B19, influenza, CMV and Epstein-Barr virus. Because counts were too low, roughly 18 rarely observed V segments, including chromosome 9 orphons, were left out of the earlier analysis of some 640 of the donors. CMV serostatus was the only immune exposure information available for the cohort. Cytomegalovirus status was reported to be diagnosed by the classifier with high specificity and sensitivity in both the original and validation cohorts. According to a later analysis, most CMV-associated TCR beta chains appeared to be HLA-restricted, and the HLA associations seemed to be driven largely by CMV exposure.

The cohort comprised around 700 healthy bone marrow donors. At the time of sampling, every cohort member was nominally healthy, though immune exposures that went unrecorded were likely present. Of the approximately 620 cohort members, 250 to 300 had a positive CMV serostatus and just over 350 had a negative one, while no CMV serostatus was recorded for the donor. Every donor gave a peripheral blood sample, and the peripheral blood mononuclear cells from that sample were used for TCR beta sequencing. Genomic DNA extraction from the blood cell samples was performed with the Qiagen DNeasy Blood Extraction Kit. A note on this clone: Which antigen it targets is not known. No base quality values were provided; no much bigger clone lies one nucleotide off.

The library was obtained by the immunoSEQ multiplex PCR assay. The multiplex PCR relied on a mix of 60 forward primers for TCR Vbeta segments and 13 reverse primers for TCR Jbeta segments. The CDR3 region of rearranged TCR beta genes was amplified from genomic DNA with a multiplex PCR assay. Amplified TCR beta libraries were sequenced as 87-base-pair reads on the Illumina HiSeq System. As for the original processing: In a later analysis, some 80 million unique TCR beta chains were counted across the 690 or so repertoires, and around 10 million of these chains were shared by at least two donors. Raw reads were error-corrected and collapsed into unique sequences by a nearest-neighbor algorithm in which closely related sequences were merged to remove PCR and sequencing errors. V, D and J gene segments were assigned by aligning CDR3 sequences to IMGT reference sequences. Each retained sequence needed at least a six-nucleotide match to both a V gene segment and a J gene segment. Rearrangements were called productive when the CDR3 lacked stop codons and stayed in frame with V and J; all others were non-productive. Following IMGT convention, CDR3 was defined as the stretch from the second conserved V-encoded cysteine up to the conserved J-encoded phenylalanine. The earlier analysis of approximately 590 of the donors excluded any sequence lacking an unambiguous match to a single V gene segment. An earlier analysis of fewer than 750 of the donors classified V segments as functional when productive rearrangements were above 56.7% and as segregating when the standard deviation between donors was above 5%. A statistical classification framework was built for diagnosing cytomegalovirus status from the catalog of TCR beta chain sequences. V and J gene assignment, in a later analysis, came from comparing TCR nucleotide sequences with IMGT/GENE-DB human TR gene sequences. A later analysis assigned CDR3 sequences and most-parsimonious VDJ recombination scenarios with the TCRdist pipeline. A later analysis defined each TCR beta chain by its CDR3 amino acid sequence plus V-gene family, and excluded reads lacking a unique V-gene family. To address suspected cross-contamination and a sequencing artifact, a later analysis removed roughly 580 highly shared, low-generation-probability nucleotide sequences. A later analysis calculated a clonal expansion index for each public chain from normalized within-repertoire ranks of inferred template counts. Generation probabilities in a later analysis came from a VDJ recombination model fitted to out-of-frame rearrangements, and those results were checked against IGoR. Hypergeometric tests were used in a later analysis to score TCR-TCR, TCR-HLA and TCR-CMV co-occurrence, with a repertoire-size bias correction applied to the TCR pairs. False discovery rates were estimated in a later analysis by permuting HLA or CMV assignments 20 times. In a later analysis, co-occurring TCRs were grouped with DBSCAN, and TCRdist sequence similarity was added when clustering was performed within HLA-allele-positive subsets. For co-occurrence clustering, repertoires with fewer than 30,000 or more than 120,000 public chains were excluded, along with about five repertoires with anomalous nucleotide sharing. Sourced from immuneACCESS, this table was stored by TCRdb with only in-frame sequences that have V and J called. A share of the clones is absent; for the studies checked, an unresolved V gene accounts for under half, and the remainder has no known explanation. V, J and clone size were drawn from that table, and D and trimming were deduced from the DNA. For this sample the table gives 150,000 to 200,000 clones, of which 72% were detected only once. Of the sample, over 2% falls within the top ten clones.

Sequenced: PBMCs. The sequence came from a human donor in good health.

The DNA sequence follows: TGTGCCAGCAGCTTACCTAGCGGACAGGGTTTGCGTGAGGAGCTGTTTTTT. Translated, it reads CASSLPSGQGLREELFF. The V and J segments used are TRBV7-3 and TRBJ2-2; tentative D gene TRBD1, with 8 bases matching. The CDR3, from cysteine to phenylalanine, totals 17 residues. Of all the DNA, just the CDR3 is kept, 51 bases in frame from base 1. Looking up the germline V gene yields CDR1 SGHTA and CDR2 FQGTGA. A distance of 23 bases separates the germline ends of V and J, which lose 2 bases and 10 bases respectively.